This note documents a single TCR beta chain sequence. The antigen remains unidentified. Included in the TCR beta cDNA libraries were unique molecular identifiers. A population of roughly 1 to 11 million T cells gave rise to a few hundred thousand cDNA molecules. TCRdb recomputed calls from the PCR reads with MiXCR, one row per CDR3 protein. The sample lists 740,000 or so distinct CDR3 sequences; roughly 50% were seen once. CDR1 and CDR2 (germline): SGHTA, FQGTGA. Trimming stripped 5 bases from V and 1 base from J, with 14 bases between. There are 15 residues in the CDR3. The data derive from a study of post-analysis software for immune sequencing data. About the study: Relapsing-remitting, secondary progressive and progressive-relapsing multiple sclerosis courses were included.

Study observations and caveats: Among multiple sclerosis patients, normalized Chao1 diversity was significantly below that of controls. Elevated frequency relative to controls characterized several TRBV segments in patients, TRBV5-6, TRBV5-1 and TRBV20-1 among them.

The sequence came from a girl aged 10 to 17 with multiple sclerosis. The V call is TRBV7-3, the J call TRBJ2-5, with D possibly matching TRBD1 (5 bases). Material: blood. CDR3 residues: CASSPSPTAQETQYF. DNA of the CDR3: TGTGCCAGCAGCCCCTCTCCGACAGCCCAAGAGACCCAGTACTTC.